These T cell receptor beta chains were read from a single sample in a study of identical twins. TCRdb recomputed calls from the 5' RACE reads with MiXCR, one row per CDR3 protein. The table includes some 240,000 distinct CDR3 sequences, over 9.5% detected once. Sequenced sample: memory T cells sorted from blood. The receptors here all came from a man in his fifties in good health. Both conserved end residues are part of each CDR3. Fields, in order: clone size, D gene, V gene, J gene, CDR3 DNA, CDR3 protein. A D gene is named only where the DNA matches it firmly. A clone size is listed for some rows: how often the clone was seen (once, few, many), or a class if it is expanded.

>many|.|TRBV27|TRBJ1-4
TGTGCCAGCGGGAGGATCGCAACTAATGAAAAACTGTTTTTT
CASGRIATNEKLFF
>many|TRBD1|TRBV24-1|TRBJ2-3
TGTGCCACCAGTGACCGGGACAGGGCTGCAGATACGCAGTATTTT
CATSDRDRAADTQYF
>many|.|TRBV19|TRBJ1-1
TGTGCCAGTAGTATAGACCTAGTAGGTTGGAACACTGAAGCTTTCTTT
CASSIDLVGWNTEAFF
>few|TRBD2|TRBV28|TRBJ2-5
TGTGCCAGCAGCCCTAGACTAGCGGGTATCCAAGGGCGGGAGACCCAGTACTTC
CASSPRLAGIQGRETQYF
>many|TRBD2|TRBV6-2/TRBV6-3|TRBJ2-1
TGTGCCAGCAGTTACTCGAGCGGGAGGCCCTCCTACAATGAGCAGTTCTTC
CASSYSSGRPSYNEQFF
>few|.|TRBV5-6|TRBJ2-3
TGTGCCAGCAGCTTGGTAATGGTTACAGATACGCAGTATTTT
CASSLVMVTDTQYF
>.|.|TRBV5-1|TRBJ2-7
TGCGCCAGCAGCTTGCAGTCAGGAGCCTACGAGCAGTACTTC
CASSLQSGAYEQYF
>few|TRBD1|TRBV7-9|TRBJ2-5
TGTGCCAGCAGCCCGCCCTTCCGGACAGGGCGAGAGACCCAGTACTTC
CASSPPFRTGRETQYF
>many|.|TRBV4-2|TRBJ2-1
TGTGCCAGCAGCCAAGATGGGGGGGGGCCCCGGGTTTACAATGAGCAGTTCTTC
CASSQDGGGPRVYNEQFF
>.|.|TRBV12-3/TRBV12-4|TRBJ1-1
TGTGCCAGCAGTTTTGGAGGCAGGGTGGGGAACACTGAAGCTTTCTTT
CASSFGGRVGNTEAFF
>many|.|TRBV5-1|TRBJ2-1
TGCGCCAGCAGCTTGGCGGTAGGGTCCTACAATGAGCAGTTCTTC
CASSLAVGSYNEQFF
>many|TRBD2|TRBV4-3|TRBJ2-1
TGCGCCAGCACGGACCAACTAGCGGGATCCGATGAGAAGTTCTTC
CASTDQLAGSDEKFF
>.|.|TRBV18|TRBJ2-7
TGTGCCAGCTCACCACCGGCCGGGACCTACGAGCAGTACTTC
CASSPPAGTYEQYF
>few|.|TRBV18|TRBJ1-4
TGTGCCAGCTCACTCCAGGATTACGGCACTAATGAAAAACTGTTTTTT
CASSLQDYGTNEKLFF
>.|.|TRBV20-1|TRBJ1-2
TGCAGTGCTAGACTACAGGGAAACTATGGCTACACCTTC
CSARLQGNYGYTF
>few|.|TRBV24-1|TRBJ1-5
TGTGCCACCAGTGACTTGACAGTCAATCAGCCCCAGCATTTT
CATSDLTVNQPQHF
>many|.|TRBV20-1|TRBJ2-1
TGCAGTGCGGGTGGCACTGGGTACAATGAGCAGTTCTTC
CSAGGTGYNEQFF
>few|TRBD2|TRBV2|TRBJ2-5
TGTGCCAGCAGTGAATCTAGCGGGGAGTGGGAGACCCAGTACTTC
CASSESSGEWETQYF
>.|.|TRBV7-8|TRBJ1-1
TGTGCCAGCAGCTTAGCCGGAGTGGGATACACTGAAGCTTTCTTT
CASSLAGVGYTEAFF
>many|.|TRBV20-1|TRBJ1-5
TGCAGTGCTAGAAGGGGAAGACAGGAAGGCAATCAGCCCCAGCATTTT
CSARRGRQEGNQPQHF
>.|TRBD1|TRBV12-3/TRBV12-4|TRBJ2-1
TGTGCCAGCAGTTCAATAGGCCCGGGACAGGGGGTAATGGTTTCCTACAATGAGCAGTTCTTC
CASSSIGPGQGVMVSYNEQFF
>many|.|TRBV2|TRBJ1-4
TGTGCCAGCAGTGATGGGGGGGAAGGTGAAAAACTGTTTTTT
CASSDGGEGEKLFF
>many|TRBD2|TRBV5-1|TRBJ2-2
TGCGCCAGCAGCTTGAATCCGGGAGGTCTCGGGTCGGCTACCGGGGAGCTGTTTTTT
CASSLNPGGLGSATGELFF
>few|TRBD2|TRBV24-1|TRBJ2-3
TGTGCCACCAGGACTAGCGGACGCACAGATACGCAGTATTTT
CATRTSGRTDTQYF
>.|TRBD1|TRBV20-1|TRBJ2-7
TGCAGTGCTAGGGGAACCGGGACAGGCTACGAGCAGTACTTC
CSARGTGTGYEQYF
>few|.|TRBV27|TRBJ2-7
TGTGCCACCCACAGGGTTGGTGCCCCGTTCCACGAGCAGTACTTC
CATHRVGAPFHEQYF
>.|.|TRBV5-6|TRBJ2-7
TGTGCCAGCAGCTTGTACCGACGGACAGAATCCTACGAGCAGTACTTC
CASSLYRRTESYEQYF
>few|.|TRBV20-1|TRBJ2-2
TGCAGTGCTAGTAGACGGGGGATGGGCACCGGGGAGCTGTTTTTT
CSASRRGMGTGELFF
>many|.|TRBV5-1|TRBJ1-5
TGCGCCAGCCGAGCCGGAGGATCGGGCAATCAGCCCCAGCATTTT
CASRAGGSGNQPQHF
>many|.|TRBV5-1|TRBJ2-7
TGCGCCAGCAGCTTGTTGGACGAGCAGTACTTC
CASSLLDEQYF
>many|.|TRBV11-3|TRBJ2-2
TGTGCCAGCAGCTTAGAGAGAGACATGAACACCGGGGAGCTGTTTTTT
CASSLERDMNTGELFF
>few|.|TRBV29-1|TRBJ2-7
TGCAGCGTGGAGGCAGGGGCTACCTACGGGCAGTACTTC
CSVEAGATYGQYF
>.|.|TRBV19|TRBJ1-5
TGTGCCAGTAGTAGAACGGTGGGCAATCAGCCCCAGCATTTT
CASSRTVGNQPQHF
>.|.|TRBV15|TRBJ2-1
TGTGCCACCAGCGGAGGATGGGGACGGTACAATGAGCAGTTCTTC
CATSGGWGRYNEQFF
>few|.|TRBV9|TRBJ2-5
TGTGCCAGCAGCGTAGGGAACGAACAAGAGACCCAGTACTTC
CASSVGNEQETQYF
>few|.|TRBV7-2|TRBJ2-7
TGTGCCAGCAGCCAGAGCGTCTACGAGCAGTACTTC
CASSQSVYEQYF
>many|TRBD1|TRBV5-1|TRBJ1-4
TGCGCCAGCAGCTTGGTACCGGGACAGGGGTATGAAAAACTGTTTTTT
CASSLVPGQGYEKLFF